The TCR beta chain under discussion was sequenced for a study of T cell repertoires in cytomegalovirus infection. Study details: An indication of both CMV infection and matching HLA type came from public TCR beta signatures.

V lost 0 bases to trimming and J lost 1 base; unmatched junction nucleotides: 10. CDR3 size: 20 residues. CDR1 and CDR2 from the germline V gene are SGHTA and FQGNSA. A single record per CDR3 protein comes from TCRdb applying MiXCR to the reads. In the table there are about 500,000 distinct CDR3 sequences, 30% to 35% of which are singletons. This clonotype was found many times. Its antigen is unidentified. This sample comprised cultured PBMCs, obtained from culture after CMV antigen stimulation. The origin of this receptor is a human donor in good health (CMV status not recorded). Some clones in this sample may be carry-over from other donors' samples. This sequence joins TRBV7-2 and TRBJ2-3; 13 bases map to TRBD2. CDR3 sequence: CASSLAKTRTSGSRTDTQYF. In DNA, the CDR3 is TGTGCCAGCAGCTTAGCGAAAACGCGGACTAGCGGGAGCCGCACAGATACGCAGTATTTT.